This T cell receptor (beta chain) was sequenced during a study of shared clonotypes between healthy human individuals. General study results and limits: Only blood samples were collected, and tissue repertoires likely differ.

With V trimmed by 5 bases and J by 2 bases, 3 bases remained unmatched. From germline, CDR1 is SEHNR and CDR2 FQNEAQ (reference sequence). The CDR3 is 14 residues long. Researchers ran the assay at a deep level. Measured with immunoSEQ multiplex PCR; TCRdb has only the in-frame clones, and not every one. This table has 2 million to 2.5 million clones, about 90% appearing once. Regarding this clone: The antigen is undetermined.

Splitting the CD4+ cells yielded a CD45RA+ naive subset and a CD45RA-negative memory subset. The clonotype was recovered from a man aged 18 to 35 in good health. Some clones in this sample may be carry-over from other donors' samples. The chain employs TRBV7-9 and TRBJ2-5; TRBD1 agrees at 9 bases. Material: naive CD4+ T cells from PBMCs. The subset denotes: CD45RA+ positively selected. CDR3 sequence: CASSATGGQETQYF. CDR3 nucleotides: TGTGCCAGCAGCGCGACAGGGGGGCAAGAGACCCAGTACTTC.